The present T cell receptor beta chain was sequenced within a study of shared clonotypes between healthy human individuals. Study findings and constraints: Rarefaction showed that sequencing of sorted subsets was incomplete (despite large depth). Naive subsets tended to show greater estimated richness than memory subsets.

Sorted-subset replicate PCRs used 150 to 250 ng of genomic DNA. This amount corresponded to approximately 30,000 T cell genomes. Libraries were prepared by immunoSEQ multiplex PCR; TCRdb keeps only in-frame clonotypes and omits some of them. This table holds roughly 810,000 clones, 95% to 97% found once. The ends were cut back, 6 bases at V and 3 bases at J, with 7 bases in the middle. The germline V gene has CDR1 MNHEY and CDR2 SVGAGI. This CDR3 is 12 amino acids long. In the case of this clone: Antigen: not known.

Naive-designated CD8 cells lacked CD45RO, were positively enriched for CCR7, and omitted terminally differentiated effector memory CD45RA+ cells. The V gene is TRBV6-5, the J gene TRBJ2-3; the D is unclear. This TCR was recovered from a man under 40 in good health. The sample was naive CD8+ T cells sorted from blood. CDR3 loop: CASSKGTDTQYF. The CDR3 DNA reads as TGTGCCAGCAGCAAGGGAACAGATACGCAGTATTTT.